This T cell receptor beta chain was identified in a study of blood T cell repertoires in COVID-19. Whole-study context: From the United States, Italy and Spain came samples of acute and convalescent COVID-19. T cells, B-cell-depleted T cells, or PBMCs provided the cDNA or gDNA that served as material.

The authors' processing: How many nucleated cells were present was estimated from reference gene primer amplification. TCRdb's table, derived via immunoSEQ multiplex PCR, lists solely in-frame clones and lacks some. V and J calls plus clone size are reproduced from that table; the DNA served to infer D and trimming. The table records around 70,000 clones, approximately 80% of them present only once. The sequencing input was peripheral blood. The TCR comes from a human donor in a cohort sampled during active COVID-19.

The CDR3 nucleotides read TGTGCCAGCAGTCTCCTAGCGGTGCAATACAATGAGCAGTTCTTC. Protein: CASSLLAVQYNEQFF. This chain uses TRBV2 with TRBJ2-1, with 7 bases lining up with TRBD2. V lost 5 bases to trimming and J lost 4 bases; unmatched junction nucleotides: 8. The germline V gene encodes CDR1 SNHLY and CDR2 FYNNEI. The CDR3 is 15 amino acids.